This T cell receptor beta chain was observed in a study of cytomegalovirus exposure and HLA in healthy donors. Comment on this clone: Its antigen remains unknown.

Germline CDR1 is SGDLS and CDR2 is YYNGEE. V lost 0 bases and J lost 1, with 17 bases in between. The CDR3 extends over 17 amino acids. Whole-study results and caveats: The Asian-associated ancestry cluster reportedly had fewer N-insertions than the 666-donor mean in a later analysis.

The PCR had 60 Vbeta and 13 Jbeta primers. TCRdb keeps only in-frame clones here, not all; method: immunoSEQ multiplex PCR. The repertoire holds 130,000 to 150,000 clones, around 79% seen once, with approximately 2.8% in the top ten. J is TRBJ2-7 and V is TRBV9; D perhaps matches TRBD1 (6 bases). This clonotype originated in a male donor in good health and CMV-seronegative. Sequencing used PBMCs. The CDR3 spells CASSVVPTQGTSYEQYF. CDR3 sequence (DNA): TGTGCCAGCAGCGTAGTCCCCACACAGGGCACTTCCTACGAGCAGTACTTC.